This T cell receptor (beta chain) was recorded in a study of neurological immune-mediated disorders. Findings of the study overall: HTLV-1-associated myelopathy had the most TCR clonal expansion, and multiple sclerosis had the least, less than healthy controls.

Documented time point: longitudinal time-point 2. The unsorted libraries were produced from 2 million PBMCs held at -80 C. This clonotype occurred many times. The antigen is unknown. With 10-nucleotide random UMIs included, cDNA was synthesized by 5'RACE. Over 160 million TCR-beta sequences, together covering 15-18 subjects, were produced by every individual sequencing run that was carried out. TCRdb itself ran the 5' RACE reads through MiXCR, one entry per CDR3 protein. The repertoire has 100,000 or so distinct CDR3 sequences, 13% of them found once; the top ten carry approximately 5%. The sequence derives from a female donor with HTLV-1-associated myelopathy (HAM/TSP). Sequenced input: PBMCs.

CDR3 sequence: CASSTGRAPTGELFF. Here the CDR3 DNA reads TGCGCCAGCAGCACCGGACGGGCCCCCACCGGGGAGCTGTTTTTT. This chain links TRBV5-1 with TRBJ2-2, with D uncertain. This CDR3 has 15 amino acids. CDR1 is SGHRS, CDR2 YFSETQ, per germline. The V gene lost 4 bases and the J gene lost 4 bases, with 14 bases spanning the gap.